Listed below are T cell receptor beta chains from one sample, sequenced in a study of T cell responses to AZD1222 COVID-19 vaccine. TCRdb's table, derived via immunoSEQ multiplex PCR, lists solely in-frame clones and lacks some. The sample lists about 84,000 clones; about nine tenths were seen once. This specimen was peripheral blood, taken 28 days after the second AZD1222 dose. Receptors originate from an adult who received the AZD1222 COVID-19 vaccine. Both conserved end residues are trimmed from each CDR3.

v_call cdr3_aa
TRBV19 ASSIARGPGTYEQY
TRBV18 ASSPWDIHSIYYEQY
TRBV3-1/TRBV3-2 ASSPYPGNTGELF
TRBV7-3 ASSPGQGQPQH
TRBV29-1 SVVETSGTGELF
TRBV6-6 ASSYRGQGNEKLF
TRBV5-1 ASSLGLAGDYEQY
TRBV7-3 ASSWDPDGELF
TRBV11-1 ASTQGDTQY
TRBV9 ASTSSYGYT
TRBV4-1 ASSQGGVAGLSDTQY
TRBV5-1 ASSLIQGGGYGYT
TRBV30 AWRVADYSPLH
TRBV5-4 ASSSGTGVGEKLF
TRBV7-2 ASSLWGRGRGQPQH
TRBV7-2 ASSFSGRAKNIQY
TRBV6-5 ASSSRGRDSPLH
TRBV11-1 ASSGTRGLHNEQF
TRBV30 AWDFDRGDEQF